This T cell receptor beta chain was captured in a study of blood T cell repertoires in COVID-19 (TCRdb year 2020). The study in broad terms: The collaborator samples originated in the United States, Italy and Spain and spanned the acute and convalescent phases of COVID-19. The prospective study material was composed of cDNA or gDNA derived from T cells, B-cell-depleted T cells, or PBMCs. Deeply sampled blood TCRbeta repertoires from subjects exposed to, actively infected with, or recovered from COVID-19 were included in the dataset. The repertoires were released in a freely available public database intended as a resource for research on the immune response to SARS-CoV-2. Samples were obtained from the ongoing ImmuneRACE study (first 160 participants) and from over a thousand subjects provided by 6 global collaborators. A de-identified subject ID, COVID-19 status, age in years and sex were almost always included in the sample metadata. Where available, HLA class I and class II types were obtained from metadata supplied by the sample provider rather than from assay-based typing.

The immunoSEQ Assay, a bias-controlled multiplex PCR, was used to amplify TCRbeta CDR3 regions from genomic DNA. The published analysis was carried out like this. Within the assay, amplification of reference gene primers was used to estimate how many nucleated cells each sample contained. Sequence reads were collapsed and filtered to measure the absolute abundance of every unique TCRbeta CDR3 rearrangement. For each sample, productive Simpson clonality was calculated as the square root of Simpson's diversity index across productive rearrangements. Imported from immuneACCESS, the table was reduced by TCRdb to in-frame sequences with V and J called. These copies leave out some clones; in studies compared against another copy, an unresolved V gene accounts for under half, and the cause of the remainder is not known. Clone size and V and J calls were adopted from that table, with D and trimming inferred from the DNA. In this sample the table shows a few hundred thousand clones, approximately 83% of which occur a single time. 4.3% of the sample is taken by the ten largest.

What the study reported, not specific to this receptor: The amount of clinical and demographic metadata varied by source and participant and was provided uncurated.

Enrolling through a virtual design, the prospective study's participants ranged in age from roughly 18 to 90 years and lived across some 23 United States geographic areas. In the prospective study, participants were assigned to cohorts based on the clinical history participants reported in a screening survey and a study questionnaire. For ImmuneRACE Cohort 3, a participant was defined as recovered based on two consecutive negative NP/OP PCR tests, clearance by a healthcare professional, or resolution of symptoms. Each participant in the prospective study had whole blood, serum and a nasopharyngeal or oropharyngeal swab collected by mobile phlebotomists. Additional blood draws and questionnaires over an approximately 2-month period could optionally be provided by prospective study participants. Blood samples from the prospective study were shipped frozen or at room temperature prior to DNA extraction.

V is reduced by 8 bases and J by 4 bases, leaving a spacing of 14 bases between them. The germline V gene (reference sequence) gives CDR1 as SEHNR and CDR2 as FQNEAQ. From the cysteine up to the phenylalanine, the CDR3 has a length of 13 residues. The retained sequence is limited to the CDR3, 39 bases, with the frame set at the first base. With respect to this clone: It has no known antigen specificity. One base away there is no much larger clone; base qualities are not given.

Recombination joined TRBV7-9 with TRBJ1-2; the D gene is perhaps TRBD1, from 5 matching bases. This TCR came from a young woman who had recovered from COVID-19. The sample was PBMCs or T cells enriched from blood (not recorded which). The DNA sequence is as follows: TGTGCCAGCCGTGGGGCCCCTCGCTATGGCTACACCTTC. Its translation reads: CASRGAPRYGYTF. Where the CDR3 stops, the reference TRBV7-9 and TRBJ1-2 genes take over; the full variable domain is DTGVSQNPRHKITKRGQNVTFRCDPISEHNRLYWYRQTLGQGPEFLTYFQNEAQLEKSRLLSDRFSAERPKGSFSTLEIQRTEQGDSAMYLCASRGAPRYGYTFGSGTRLTVV.